These 3 T cell receptor beta chains share one sample of origin, sequenced in a study of cytomegalovirus exposure and HLA in healthy donors (dated by TCRdb to the late 2010s). Library construction relied on the immunoSEQ multiplex PCR assay. For the multiplex PCR, a mixture combining 60 forward primers for TCR Vbeta segments and 13 reverse primers for TCR Jbeta segments was used. TCRdb stores this immuneACCESS table with in-frame sequences only. Part of the clones is absent; in the studies checked, under half of the shortfall reflects unresolved V genes, and no reason is known for the rest. A total of approximately 160,000 clones appear in this sample, approximately 84% of them only once. The ten top clones hold more than 6% of the sample. Sequenced sample: PBMCs. The origin of the receptors is a woman aged 40 to 50 in good health and CMV-seropositive.

The chain couples TRBV2 to TRBJ1-2, with D perhaps TRBD1 (6 bases). Looked up from germline, CDR1 is SNHLY and CDR2 is FYNNEI. Trimming took off 6 bases at V and 2 bases at J, with 13 bases between the two ends. There are 14 residues in the CDR3. The CDR3 loop is CASSDPTGNYGYTF. The CDR3 DNA is TGTGCCAGCAGCGACCCGACAGGAAACTATGGCTACACCTTC.

This clone occurred once. This sequence joins TRBV7-9 and TRBJ2-7; D is perhaps TRBD1 (6 bases). Germline CDR1 and CDR2: SEHNR and FQNEAQ (reference sequence). Trimming stripped 2 bases from V and 2 bases from J, with 13 bases between. The CDR3 is 15 residues long. CDR3 residues: CASSLLQGMTYEQYF. As DNA, the CDR3 is TGTGCCAGCAGCTTACTACAGGGAATGACCTACGAGCAGTACTTC.

The chain has TRBV28 and TRBJ1-3; D might be TRBD1 (5 bases). Trimming stripped 10 bases from V and 2 bases from J, with 18 bases between. From germline, CDR1 is MDHEN and CDR2 SYDVKM. The CDR3 spans 15 residues. The CDR3 region is CATRRGTTTGNTIYF. The CDR3 DNA follows: TGTGCCACCAGACGGGGGACCACAACTGGAAACACCATATATTTT.